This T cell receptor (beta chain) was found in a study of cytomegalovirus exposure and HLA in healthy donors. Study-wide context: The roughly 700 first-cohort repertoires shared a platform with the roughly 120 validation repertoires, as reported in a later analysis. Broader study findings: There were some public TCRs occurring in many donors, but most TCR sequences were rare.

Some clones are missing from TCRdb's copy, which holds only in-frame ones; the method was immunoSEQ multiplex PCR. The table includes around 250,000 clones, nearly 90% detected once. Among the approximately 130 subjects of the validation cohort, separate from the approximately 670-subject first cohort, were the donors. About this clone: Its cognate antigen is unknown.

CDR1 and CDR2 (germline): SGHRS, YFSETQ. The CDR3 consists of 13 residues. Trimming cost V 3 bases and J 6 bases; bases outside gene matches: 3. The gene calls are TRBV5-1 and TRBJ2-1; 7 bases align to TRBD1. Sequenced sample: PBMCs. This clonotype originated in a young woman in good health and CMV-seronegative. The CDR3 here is CASSSNRGNEQFF. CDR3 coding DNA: TGCGCCAGCAGCTCGAACAGGGGCAATGAGCAGTTCTTC.